One and the same sample provided the 22 T cell receptor beta chains below, sequenced in a study of shared clonotypes between healthy human individuals. TCRdb's table, derived via immunoSEQ multiplex PCR, lists solely in-frame clones and lacks some. This table holds roughly 2,500,000 clones, 93% found once. Material for sequencing was naive CD4+ T cells from PBMCs. Noted subset: CD45RA+ positively selected. These receptors were taken from a man aged 18 to 35 in good health. Some clones in this sample may be carry-over from other donors' samples.

This clone was counted a single time. The V gene is TRBV30, the J gene TRBJ2-7; the match to TRBD2 covers 8 bases. Germline CDR1 is GTSNPN and CDR2 is SVGIG (reference sequence). This CDR3 is built from 13 residues. V dropped 1 base and J dropped 5; count of bases not matched to a gene: 4. CDR3 in DNA: TGTGCCTGGAGTGCGGGACTAGGCAACGAGCAGTACTTC. Residues: CAWSAGLGNEQYF.

This clone came up once. The chain joins TRBV27 to TRBJ2-7; TRBD1 agrees at 8 bases. Trimming removed 6 bases from V and 2 bases from J; junction bases left unmatched: 15. Germline CDR1 and CDR2: MNHEY and SMNVEV (reference sequence). The CDR3 length is 17 residues. The CDR3 nucleotides are TGTGCCAGCAGCCGGATGACGGGACAGGCAGTTGCCTACGAGCAGTACTTC. Amino acids: CASSRMTGQAVAYEQYF.

As concerns this clone: Other DNA sequences within the sample encode an identical CDR3. The chain links TRBV5-4 to TRBJ2-5; 8 bases line up with TRBD2. This CDR3 is built from 14 residues. CDR1 is SGHNT and CDR2 is YYREEE in the germline V gene (reference sequence). V lost 0 bases to trimming and J lost 3 bases; unmatched junction nucleotides: 1. The CDR3 DNA follows: TGTGCCAGCAGCTTGGGAGCGGGGGAAGAGACCCAGTACTTC. It encodes CASSLGAGEETQYF. The full variable domain, with the rest looked up from reference TRBV5-4 and TRBJ2-5, is ETGVTQSPTHLIKTRGQQVTLRCSSQSGHNTVSWYQQALGQGPQFIFQYYREEENGRGNFPPRFSGLQFPNYSSELNVNALELDDSALYLCASSLGAGEETQYFGPGTRLLVL.

This clone came up once. This chain joins TRBV19 and TRBJ1-2; TRBD1 matches at 9 bases. V was pared by 1 base and J by 4 bases, with 10 bases of the junction left unmatched. Per the germline V gene, CDR1 is LNHDA and CDR2 is SQIVND (reference sequence). CDR3 size: 17 residues. This chain's CDR3 is CASSIASGTGRSYGYTF. The CDR3 nucleotides are TGTGCCAGTAGTATAGCTTCGGGGACAGGGAGATCCTATGGCTACACCTTC.

This clone was counted once. V usage is TRBV19 and J usage is TRBJ2-7, with D maybe TRBD1 (5 bases). Germline V gene sequence: CDR1 LNHDA, CDR2 SQIVND (reference sequence). CDR3 length equals 14 residues. Trimming shortened V by 6 bases and J by 6 bases, and 18 bases separated the two germline ends. The CDR3 bases are TGTGCCAGTAGACCGACAGCCCAAGGTGTCGAGCAGTACTTC. This encodes CASRPTAQGVEQYF.

This clone was seen a few times. V gene TRBV29-1 combines with J gene TRBJ2-5; the match to TRBD2 covers 9 bases. With V trimmed by 0 bases and J by 2 bases, 7 bases remained unmatched. CDR1 SQVTM and CDR2 ANQGSEA come from the germline V gene. CDR3 length: 16 residues. The CDR3 sequence is CSVEDILAGVQETQYF. In nucleotides, the CDR3 is TGCAGCGTTGAAGATATACTAGCGGGCGTACAAGAGACCCAGTACTTC.

The chain joins TRBV7-6 to TRBJ1-1; tentatively, D is TRBD1 (5 bases). V lost 6 bases to trimming and J lost 4 bases, with 15 bases between them. The CDR3 has 14 residues. Germline values: CDR1 SGHVS, CDR2 FNYEAQ. CDR3 DNA sequence: TGTGCCAGCAGTTATTCAAGGGGTGCCACTGAAGCTTTCTTT. This encodes CASSYSRGATEAFF. Based on the CDR3 plus reference TRBV7-6 and TRBJ1-1, the full variable domain is GAGVSQSPRYKVTKRGQDVALRCDPISGHVSLYWYRQALGQGPEFLTYFNYEAQQDKSGLPNDRFSAERPEGSISTLTIQRTEQRDSAMYRCASSYSRGATEAFFGQGTRLTVV.

This sequence joins TRBV28 and TRBJ1-1, with TRBD1 as a possible D gene (6 bases). CDR3 length: 14 residues. Trimming stripped 0 bases from V and 7 bases from J, with 12 bases between. Germline CDR1 MDHEN, CDR2 SYDVKM. CDR3 coding DNA: TGTGCCAGCAGTTTATGGGGGGCGCAGAGTGAAGCTTTCTTT. This gives the protein CASSLWGAQSEAFF.

The rearrangement links TRBV28 to TRBJ2-1; 9 nucleotides agree with TRBD2. J gave up 8 bases and V 3 bases, and 8 bases lay outside the gene matches. Germline lookup yields CDR1 MDHEN and CDR2 SYDVKM. The CDR3 is 15 residues long. The CDR3 nucleotides read TGTGCCAGCAGTTTGGCTAGCGGGGCCCTCGATGAGCAGTTCTTC. Translated, it gives CASSLASGALDEQFF.

Details on this clone: Other DNA sequences from this sample encode an identical CDR3 as well. The genes are TRBV7-8 and TRBJ1-2; D gene uncertain. There are 13 residues in the CDR3. The V and J ends lost 1 base and 0 bases respectively, with 3 bases between them. CDR1 and CDR2 (germline): SGHVS, FQNEAQ. CDR3 bases: TGTGCCAGCAGCTTAGGCGCTAACTATGGCTACACCTTC. Protein product: CASSLGANYGYTF.

The chain links TRBV27 to TRBJ2-5, with D perhaps matching TRBD2 (6 bases). The CDR3 has 14 amino acids. The germline CDR1 and CDR2 sequences are MNHEY and SMNVEV (reference sequence). The V end was cut by 8 bases, the J end by 4 bases, with 17 bases between. The DNA for the CDR3 is TGTGCCAGCCGGGGGTCCGGGGGTAGAGAGACCCAGTACTTC. It encodes CASRGSGGRETQYF.

This rearrangement joins TRBV18 to TRBJ2-5; 8 nucleotides match TRBD2. CDR1 and CDR2 from the germline V gene are KGHSH and LQKENI. The CDR3 is 15 amino acids. V lost 1 base, J lost 5 bases, and 6 bases stayed unmatched. The CDR3 protein is CASSPRTSLGETQYF. The DNA for the CDR3 is TGTGCCAGCTCACCACGGACTAGCCTCGGGGAGACCCAGTACTTC.

The genes are TRBV2 and TRBJ2-3; D unresolved. The CDR3 runs to 14 residues. Germline CDR1 and CDR2: SNHLY and FYNNEI. V was trimmed by 7 bases and J by 0 bases, leaving 11 bases between them. The DNA of the CDR3 is TGTGCCAGCAATCAGGCGAGTAGCACAGATACGCAGTATTTT. Translated: CASNQASSTDTQYF.

The rearrangement joins TRBV19 to TRBJ1-4; possibly TRBD1 for D (5 bases). Germline V gene data show CDR1 as LNHDA and CDR2 as SQIVND (reference sequence). Trimming cost V 4 bases and J 0 bases, with 12 bases left between them. There are 16 residues in the CDR3. This CDR3 reads CASSTRQSATNEKLFF. DNA for the CDR3: TGTGCCAGTAGTACCAGACAGTCTGCAACTAATGAAAAACTGTTTTTT. Together with reference TRBV19 and TRBJ1-4, the CDR3 gives the full variable domain: DGGITQSPKYLFRKEGQNVTLSCEQNLNHDAMYWYRQDPGQGLRLIYYSQIVNDFQKGDIAEGYSVSREKKESFPLTVTSAQKNPTAFYLCASSTRQSATNEKLFFGSGTQLSVL.

The J gene is TRBJ2-5, the V gene TRBV29-1; the match to TRBD2 covers 9 bases. The CDR3 spans 15 residues. Trimming cost V 5 bases and J 2 bases; bases outside gene matches: 9. Germline V gene lookup returns CDR1 SQVTM and CDR2 ANQGSEA. This CDR3 is CSVLPRLAEQETQYF. DNA of the CDR3: TGCAGCGTTCTCCCCAGACTAGCGGAACAAGAGACCCAGTACTTC.

The chain employs TRBV5-6 and TRBJ1-5; no definite D call. Germline lookup yields CDR1 SGHDT and CDR2 YYEEEE. This CDR3 contains 12 residues. The V gene lost 3 bases and the J gene lost 11 bases, with 12 bases spanning the gap. Written as DNA, the CDR3 is TGTGCCAGCAGCTCGGACGCCGGTGCCCAGCATTTT. Protein product: CASSSDAGAQHF.

This clone was counted once. The sample has other DNA sequences that encode this CDR3 too. V gene TRBV5-1 combines with J gene TRBJ2-2; the D is unclear. The V and J ends lost 0 bases and 4 bases respectively, with 7 bases between them. In germline, CDR1 is SGHRS, CDR2 YFSETQ. There are 14 residues in the CDR3. CDR3 protein: CASSLVLGTGELFF. The CDR3 region has the DNA TGCGCCAGCAGCTTGGTTCTGGGCACCGGGGAGCTGTTTTTT.

The gene calls are TRBV7-8 and TRBJ2-5; 9 nucleotides match TRBD1. Germline loops: CDR1 SGHVS, CDR2 FQNEAQ. The junction had 5 bases not matched to a gene; V was cut back by 5 bases and J by 4 bases. This CDR3 is built from 14 residues. In nucleotides, the CDR3 is TGTGCCAGCAGCCACACAGGGGGCCTAGAGACCCAGTACTTC. Residues: CASSHTGGLETQYF.

This clone was found once. The V call is TRBV30, the J call TRBJ2-5; a possible D gene is TRBD1 (6 bases). The assigned J gene may be wrong: the sequence end matches TRBJ2-7 better. Per the germline V gene, CDR1 is GTSNPN and CDR2 is SVGIG (reference sequence). The CDR3 loop spans 11 amino acids. The CDR3 bases are TGTGCCTGGGCCAGGGGCGACGAGCAGTACTTC. This sequence encodes CAWARGDEQYF.

The CDR3 DNA is TGTGCCAGCAGCTTATATCCAGAAACTGAAGCTTTCTTT. Its translation is CASSLYPETEAFF. This chain links TRBV11-3 with TRBJ1-1; D is ambiguous. Germline CDR1 and CDR2: SGHNT and YENEEA. V was cut by 2 bases and J by 5 bases, with 9 bases left in between. CDR3 length: 13 amino acids.

This chain joins TRBV9 and TRBJ2-3, with D tentatively TRBD2 (6 bases). Trimming cost V 4 bases and J 3 bases, with 15 bases left between them. The CDR3 covers 15 residues. CDR1 SGDLS and CDR2 YYNGEE come from the germline V gene. For the CDR3, the DNA is TGTGCCAGCAGCTTTTCAGGGACTTTGACAGATACGCAGTATTTT. Translation gives CASSFSGTLTDTQYF.

The chain carries TRBV11-2 and TRBJ1-2; D perhaps matches TRBD1 (5 bases). The CDR3 runs to 14 residues. V gave up 5 bases and J gave up 7 bases, with 17 bases separating them. Germline V CDR1 and CDR2: SGHAT, FQNNGV. This CDR3 is CASSARQGASGYTF. CDR3 nucleotides: TGTGCCAGCAGCGCACGACAAGGGGCGAGTGGCTACACCTTC.